This section outlines one T cell receptor (beta chain) sequence together with its context. This clonotype has a single count. What this receptor recognizes is not known. Per-base qualities were not stored, and no clone one base away is much larger. This sample stems from a study of blood T cells in healthy people across ages (dated by TCRdb to about 2015). About the full investigation: In model experiments, template switching captured roughly one uniquely barcoded TCR beta cDNA molecule for every two T cells. The donors were divided into four age groups: young (average roughly 15 years), middle-aged (approximately 41), aged (about 60) and long-lived (82). Donors of different ages were randomly distributed across sequencing lanes to avoid experimental bias. Age-related changes in TCR beta repertoire diversity were measured in the study by deep sequencing normalized with unique cDNA molecular identifiers. The study analyzed two additional independent replicas of 1 million unique cDNA reads from the same blood draw for two donors, one aged 18 to 29 and one aged 80 or older.

To prepare the library, 5' RACE was applied. Sequencing used an Illumina HiSeq 2500. A second PCR of 7 to 11 cycles was performed with a sample-barcoded 5' primer and a J-beta primer mix. Each TCR beta cDNA molecule received a unique molecular identifier from a template-switch 5' adaptor carrying 12 random nucleotides. Each sample yielded at least 2.5 million CDR3-containing paired-end reads. First-strand cDNA was synthesized from all RNA with the Mint cDNA synthesis kit, primed by a TRBC-specific oligonucleotide. After uracil-DNA glycosylase treatment, a first 18-cycle PCR used universal primers M1SS and BC2_uni_R on all cDNA. The published analysis was carried out like this. For normalization, 1 million high-quality reads were randomly selected from each sample, with every read carrying a distinct molecular identifier. Instead of being binned into consensus sequences, reads that shared molecular identifiers were thrown out. MiTCR, with a Q25 quality threshold and the strictest error-elimination algorithm, was used for CDR3 identification, clonotype clustering and error correction. A nonparametric unseen species model using Euler transformation provided a lower-bound estimate of total TCR beta diversity. TCRdb redid the processing of the public reads, applying fastp at Q25 and MiXCR, and retained in-frame beta chains. Rows are combined by CDR3 protein, so each entry shows the most common genes and DNA. These V and J calls originate from TCRdb's pipeline instead of the authors' own analysis. This sample is represented by a few hundred thousand distinct CDR3 sequences; roughly 28% of them were singletons. The leading ten clones occupy 15% to 20% of the sample.

Counted from cysteine to phenylalanine, this CDR3 has 14 amino acids. Only the CDR3 DNA is retained, 42 bases long and in frame from the first base. In the germline V gene (reference sequence), CDR1 corresponds to DFQATT and CDR2 to SNEGSKA. Compared with germline, V lacks 3 bases and J lacks 5 bases; bases without a gene match: 9. The investigation overall reported the following: Bulk unsorted PBMC profiling prevented conclusive comparison of naive and antigen-experienced compartments. Compared with the aged group, the long-lived group had more naive CD4+ T cells, fewer expanded clones and increased TCR diversity, a pattern suggesting age selection. Because the CMV infection status of the donors was unknown, age-related changes in expanded clonotypes may potentially have been confounded. As age increased, observed TCR beta diversity per million T cells dropped in a roughly linear way, and a significant reduction was already evident by age 40. Estimates of total diversity from one million sequenced T cells were regarded as lower bounds and underestimates. The percentage of naive T cells measured by flow cytometry correlated strongly with observed TCR beta diversity.

The roughly 37 donors, aged about 6 to 100 years, were systemically healthy Caucasian individuals from Russia. Approximately 10 milliliters of peripheral blood were collected from each donor into EDTA-treated Vacutainer tubes. Ficoll-Paque density-gradient centrifugation was used to isolate PBMCs, with at least 7 million per sample. Total RNA was extracted from PBMCs with Trizol reagent, with at least 5 micrograms obtained per sample. The percentages of naive CD45RAhigh/CD27high T cells were determined by flow cytometry on a PBMC aliquot from every donor. In this chain, TRBV20-1 is recombined with TRBJ2-5; 7 bases in the middle match TRBD2. The source of this sequence is a woman in her seventies in good health. Material for sequencing was blood. The base sequence is TGCAGTGCTAGTCCAGCGGGGCGAGCGGAGACCCAGTACTTC. Its protein is CSASPAGRAETQYF.